The T cell receptor beta chain under discussion was sequenced for a study of blood T cell repertoires in COVID-19. The overall study: The United States, Italy and Spain were the sources of the acute and convalescent COVID-19 samples. Sample material is recorded as cDNA or gDNA derived from T cells, B-cell-depleted T cells, or PBMCs.

The CDR3 sequence is 14 residues long. Trimming took off 6 bases at V and 0 bases at J, with 11 bases between the two ends. Germline assignment: CDR1 GTSNPN and CDR2 SVGIG (reference sequence). In the authors' methods: Counts of nucleated cells, estimated from reference gene primer amplification, were obtained. Using immunoSEQ multiplex PCR, the repertoire was profiled, and TCRdb retains in-frame clones only, with some absent. V, J and clone size reflect that table, while D and trimming were determined from the DNA. Here the sample spans tens of thousands of clones, 89% being singletons. The sequenced material came from peripheral blood. The sequence was obtained from a man in his forties or fifties with acute or convalescent COVID-19. The chain carries TRBV30 and TRBJ1-4, with D possibly TRBD1 on 6 matching bases. CDR3 sequence reads: CACGQSATNEKLFF. The CDR3 DNA sequence: TGTGCCTGTGGACAGTCCGCAACTAATGAAAAACTGTTTTTT.